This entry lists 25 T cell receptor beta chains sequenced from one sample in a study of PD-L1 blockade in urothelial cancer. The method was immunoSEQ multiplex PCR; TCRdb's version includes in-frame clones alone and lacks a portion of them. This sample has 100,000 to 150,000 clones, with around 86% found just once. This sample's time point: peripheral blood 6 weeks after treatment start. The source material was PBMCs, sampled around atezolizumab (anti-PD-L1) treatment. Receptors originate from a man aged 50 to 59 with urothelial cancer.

This chain's CDR3 is CASSEATGQVYEQYF. CDR3 bases: TGTGCCAGCAGTGAAGCGACGGGACAGGTCTACGAGCAGTACTTC. V gene TRBV6-1 combines with J gene TRBJ2-7, with TRBD1 identical over 8 bases. V gave up 0 bases and J gave up 3 bases; unmatched junction bases: 4. The V gene's germline CDR1 is MNHNS and CDR2 SASEGT. The CDR3 extends over 15 amino acids.

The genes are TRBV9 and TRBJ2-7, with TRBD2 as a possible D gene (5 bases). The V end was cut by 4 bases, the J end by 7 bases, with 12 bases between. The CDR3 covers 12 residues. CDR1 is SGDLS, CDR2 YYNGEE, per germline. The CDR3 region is CASSPVEGEQYF. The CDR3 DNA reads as TGTGCCAGCAGCCCAGTTGAGGGTGAGCAGTACTTC.

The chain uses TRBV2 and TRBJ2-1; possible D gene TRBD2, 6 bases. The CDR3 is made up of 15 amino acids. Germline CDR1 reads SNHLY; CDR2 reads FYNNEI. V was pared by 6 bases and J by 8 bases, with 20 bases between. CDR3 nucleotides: TGTGCCAGCAGGACCGAACTAGCTGTTTTTGATGAGCAGTTCTTC. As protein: CASRTELAVFDEQFF.

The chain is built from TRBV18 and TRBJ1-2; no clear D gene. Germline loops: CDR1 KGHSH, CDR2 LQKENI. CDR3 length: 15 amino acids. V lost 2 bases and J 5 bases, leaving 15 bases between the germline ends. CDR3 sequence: CASSPVVGESYGYTF. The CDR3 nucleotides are TGTGCCAGCTCACCAGTAGTGGGAGAGTCGTATGGCTACACCTTC.

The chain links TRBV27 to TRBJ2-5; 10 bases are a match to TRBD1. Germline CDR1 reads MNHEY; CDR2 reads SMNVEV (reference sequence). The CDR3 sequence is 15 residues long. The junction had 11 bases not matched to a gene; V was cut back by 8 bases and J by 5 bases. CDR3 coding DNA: TGTGCCAGCCTCGGGACAGGGGTAGGGGGGGAGACCCAGTACTTC. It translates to CASLGTGVGGETQYF.

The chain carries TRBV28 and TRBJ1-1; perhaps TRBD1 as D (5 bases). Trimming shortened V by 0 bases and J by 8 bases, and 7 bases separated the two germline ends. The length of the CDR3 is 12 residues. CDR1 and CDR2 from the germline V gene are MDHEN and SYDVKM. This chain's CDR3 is CASSLWTDEAFF. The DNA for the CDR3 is TGTGCCAGCAGTTTATGGACAGACGAAGCTTTCTTT.

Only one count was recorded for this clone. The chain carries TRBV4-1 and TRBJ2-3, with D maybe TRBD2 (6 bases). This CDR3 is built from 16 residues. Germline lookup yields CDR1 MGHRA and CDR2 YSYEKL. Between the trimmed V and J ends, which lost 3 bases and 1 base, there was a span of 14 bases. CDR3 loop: CASSHEAGSGTDTQYF. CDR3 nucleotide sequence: TGCGCCAGCAGCCATGAAGCGGGTAGCGGCACAGATACGCAGTATTTT.

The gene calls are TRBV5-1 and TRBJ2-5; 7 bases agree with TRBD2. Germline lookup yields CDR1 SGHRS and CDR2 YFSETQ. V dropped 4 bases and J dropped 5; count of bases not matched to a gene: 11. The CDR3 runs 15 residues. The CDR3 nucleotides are TGCGCCAGCAGCCCATTGGCTAGCGGTGGCGAGACCCAGTACTTC. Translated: CASSPLASGGETQYF.

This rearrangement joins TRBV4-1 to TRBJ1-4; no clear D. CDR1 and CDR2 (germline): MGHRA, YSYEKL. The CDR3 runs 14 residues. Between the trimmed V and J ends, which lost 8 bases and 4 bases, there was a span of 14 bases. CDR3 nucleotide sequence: TGCGCCAGCGGTCGCACCGAGGGTAATGAAAAACTGTTTTTT. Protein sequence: CASGRTEGNEKLFF.

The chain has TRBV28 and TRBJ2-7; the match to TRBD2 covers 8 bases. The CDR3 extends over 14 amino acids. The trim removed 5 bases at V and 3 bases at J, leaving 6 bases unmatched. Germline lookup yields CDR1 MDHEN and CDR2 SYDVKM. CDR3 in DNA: TGTGCCAGCAGTCCCGGGAGGGCGAACTACGAGCAGTACTTC. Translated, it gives CASSPGRANYEQYF.

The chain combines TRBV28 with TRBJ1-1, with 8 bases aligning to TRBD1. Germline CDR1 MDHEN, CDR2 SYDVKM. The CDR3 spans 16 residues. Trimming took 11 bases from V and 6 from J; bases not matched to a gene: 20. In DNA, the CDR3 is TGTGCCCACAGCAGTTATCAAGGACAGGGAGTCTCTGAAGCTTTCTTT. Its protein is CAHSSYQGQGVSEAFF.

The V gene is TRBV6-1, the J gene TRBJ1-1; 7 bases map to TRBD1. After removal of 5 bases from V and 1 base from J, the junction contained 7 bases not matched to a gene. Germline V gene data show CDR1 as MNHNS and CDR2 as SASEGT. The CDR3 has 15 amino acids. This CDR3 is CASSLPTGTNTEAFF. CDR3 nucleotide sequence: TGTGCCAGCAGTTTACCGACAGGGACGAACACTGAAGCTTTCTTT.

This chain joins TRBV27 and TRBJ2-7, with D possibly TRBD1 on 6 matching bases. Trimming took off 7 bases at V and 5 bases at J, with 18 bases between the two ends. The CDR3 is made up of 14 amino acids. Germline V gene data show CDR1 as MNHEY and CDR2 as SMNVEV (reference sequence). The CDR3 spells CASTRAGVFNEQYF. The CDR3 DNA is TGTGCCAGCACCCGGGCAGGGGTGTTCAACGAGCAGTACTTC.

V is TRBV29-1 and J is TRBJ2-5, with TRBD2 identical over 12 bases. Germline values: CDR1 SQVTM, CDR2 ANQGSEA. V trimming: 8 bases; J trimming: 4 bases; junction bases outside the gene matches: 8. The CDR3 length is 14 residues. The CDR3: CSTASGGGGETQYF. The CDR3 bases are TGCAGCACTGCTAGCGGGGGGGGAGGAGAGACCCAGTACTTC.

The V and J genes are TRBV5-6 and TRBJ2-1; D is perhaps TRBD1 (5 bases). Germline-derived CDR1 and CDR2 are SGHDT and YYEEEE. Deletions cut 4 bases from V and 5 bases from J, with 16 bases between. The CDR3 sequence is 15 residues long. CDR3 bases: TGTGCCAGCAGCCCTTTTACGGACAACAACAATGAGCAGTTCTTC. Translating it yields CASSPFTDNNNEQFF.

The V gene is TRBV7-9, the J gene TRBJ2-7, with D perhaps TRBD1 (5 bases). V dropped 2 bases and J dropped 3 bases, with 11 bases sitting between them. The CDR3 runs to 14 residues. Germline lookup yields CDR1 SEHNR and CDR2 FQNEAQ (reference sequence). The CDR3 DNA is TGTGCCAGCAGCTTATATGGGGCCGACTACGAGCAGTACTTC. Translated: CASSLYGADYEQYF.

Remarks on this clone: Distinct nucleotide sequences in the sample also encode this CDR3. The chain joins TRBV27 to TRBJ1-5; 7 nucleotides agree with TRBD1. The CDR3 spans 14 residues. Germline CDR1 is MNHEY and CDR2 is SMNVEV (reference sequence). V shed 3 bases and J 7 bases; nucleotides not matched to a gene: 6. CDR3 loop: CASSFRTGEQPQHF. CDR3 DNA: TGTGCCAGCAGTTTTAGAACAGGGGAACAGCCCCAGCATTTT.

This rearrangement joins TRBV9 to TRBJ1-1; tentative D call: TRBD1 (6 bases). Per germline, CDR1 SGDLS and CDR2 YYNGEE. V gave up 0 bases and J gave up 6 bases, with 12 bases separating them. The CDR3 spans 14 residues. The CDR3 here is CASSVVGAGAEAFF. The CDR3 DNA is TGTGCCAGCAGCGTAGTGGGGGCCGGAGCTGAAGCTTTCTTT.

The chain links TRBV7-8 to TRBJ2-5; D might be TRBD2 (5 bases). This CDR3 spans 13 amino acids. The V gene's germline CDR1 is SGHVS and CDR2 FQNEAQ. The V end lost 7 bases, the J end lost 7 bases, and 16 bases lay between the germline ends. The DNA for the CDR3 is TGTGCCAGCACCAACCGGGGATTTCGGACCCAGTACTTC. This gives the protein CASTNRGFRTQYF.

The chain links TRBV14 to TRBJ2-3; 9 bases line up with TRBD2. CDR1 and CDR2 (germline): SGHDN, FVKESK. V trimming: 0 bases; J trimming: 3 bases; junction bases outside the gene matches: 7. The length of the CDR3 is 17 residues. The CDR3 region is CASSQEPGLAVTDTQYF. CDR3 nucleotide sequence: TGTGCCAGCAGCCAAGAACCGGGACTAGCCGTTACAGATACGCAGTATTTT.

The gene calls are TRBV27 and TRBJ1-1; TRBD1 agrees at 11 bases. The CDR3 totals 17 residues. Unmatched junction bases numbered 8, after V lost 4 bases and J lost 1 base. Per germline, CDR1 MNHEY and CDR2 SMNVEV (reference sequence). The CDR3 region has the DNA TGTGCCAGCAGTTCCGGACAGGGGGCGTCGGGGAACACTGAAGCTTTCTTT. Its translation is CASSSGQGASGNTEAFF.

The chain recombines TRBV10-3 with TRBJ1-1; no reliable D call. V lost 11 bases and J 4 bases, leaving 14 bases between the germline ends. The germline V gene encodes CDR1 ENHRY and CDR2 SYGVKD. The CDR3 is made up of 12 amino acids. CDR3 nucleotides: TGTGCCGGAGGGAAAGAGGGCACTGAAGCTTTCTTT. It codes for CAGGKEGTEAFF.

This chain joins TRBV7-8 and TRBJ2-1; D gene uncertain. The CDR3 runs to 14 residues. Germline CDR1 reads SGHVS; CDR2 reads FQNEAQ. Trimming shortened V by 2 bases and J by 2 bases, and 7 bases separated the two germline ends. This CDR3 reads CASSLPQAYNEQFF. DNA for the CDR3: TGTGCCAGCAGCTTACCCCAGGCCTACAATGAGCAGTTCTTC.

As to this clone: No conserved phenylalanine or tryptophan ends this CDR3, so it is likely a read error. In DNA, the CDR3 is TGCGCCAGCCGTTCAATAGGGGGACAGGGCAATTCACCCCTCCACGTT. Encoded protein: CASRSIGGQGNSPLHV. V usage is TRBV5-1 and J usage is TRBJ1-6, with TRBD1 identical over 9 bases. This CDR3 region has 16 residues. Germline V CDR1 and CDR2: SGHRS, YFSETQ. Germline trimming cut 7 bases from V and 7 bases from J; bases unmatched to any gene: 12.

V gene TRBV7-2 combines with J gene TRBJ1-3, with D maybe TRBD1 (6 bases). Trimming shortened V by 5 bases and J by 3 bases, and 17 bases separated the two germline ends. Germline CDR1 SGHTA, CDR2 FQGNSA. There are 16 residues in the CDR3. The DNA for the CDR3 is TGTGCCAGCAGCCCACGGCGGGGGCTGGTTGGAAACACCATATATTTT. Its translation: CASSPRRGLVGNTIYF.